These 25 T cell receptor beta chains were all obtained from the same sample, sequenced in a study of radiotherapy plus CTLA-4 blockade in lung cancer. Assay: immunoSEQ multiplex PCR; the TCRdb copy retains only in-frame clones and omits some. The table records some 50,000 clones, around four fifths of them present only once. The specimen comprised peripheral blood, sampled from a patient treated with radiotherapy plus ipilimumab. The receptors were gathered from a human donor with non-small cell lung cancer who had a partial response to radiotherapy plus ipilimumab.

This chain's CDR3 is CASSLAGQLYEQYF. The CDR3 DNA reads TGTGCCAGCAGCTTAGCGGGACAGCTCTACGAGCAGTACTTC. The gene calls are TRBV7-2 and TRBJ2-7, with TRBD1 matching over 7 bases. The CDR3 sequence is 14 residues long. The junction had 2 bases not matched to a gene; V was cut back by 0 bases and J by 3 bases. The germline V gene has CDR1 SGHTA and CDR2 FQGNSA.

The gene calls are TRBV19 and TRBJ1-6; 7 nucleotides match TRBD1. V was pared by 3 bases and J by 5 bases, with 7 bases of the junction left unmatched. This CDR3 spans 16 amino acids. Per the germline V gene, CDR1 is LNHDA and CDR2 is SQIVND (reference sequence). CDR3 residues: CASSISPGQNNSPLHF. The CDR3 DNA follows: TGTGCCAGTAGTATCTCTCCGGGACAGAATAATTCACCCCTCCACTTT.

V gene TRBV7-8 combines with J gene TRBJ1-1; D is perhaps TRBD1 (5 bases). This CDR3 comprises 14 residues. The germline V and J ends were trimmed by 1 base and 11 bases, with 17 bases remaining between them. Germline CDR1 SGHVS, CDR2 FQNEAQ. The CDR3 spells CASSLGAGPSAAFF. CDR3 coding DNA: TGTGCCAGCAGCTTAGGGGCAGGGCCATCAGCTGCTTTCTTT.

Only a few counts were recorded for this clone. The rearrangement joins TRBV5-8 to TRBJ2-7; 8 bases match TRBD1. CDR1 and CDR2 from the germline V gene are SGHTS and YDEGEE. Trimming cost V 2 bases and J 0 bases; bases outside gene matches: 16. This CDR3 spans 19 amino acids. Here the CDR3 reads CASSFSSDRGFTSSYEQYF. DNA of the CDR3: TGTGCCAGCAGCTTTTCCTCCGACAGGGGTTTCACTAGCTCCTACGAGCAGTACTTC. Complete variable domain (other parts from reference TRBV5-8 and TRBJ2-7): EAGVTQSPTHLIKTRGQQATLRCSPISGHTSVYWYQQALGLGLQFLLWYDEGEERNRGNFPPRFSGRQFPNYSSELNVNALELEDSALYLCASSFSSDRGFTSSYEQYFGPGTRLTVT.

V usage is TRBV11-3 and J usage is TRBJ2-7, with TRBD2 matching 10 bases. V lost 0 bases to trimming and J lost 0 bases; unmatched junction nucleotides: 5. The CDR3 sequence is 17 residues long. Germline assignment: CDR1 SGHNT and CDR2 YENEEA. CDR3 DNA: TGTGCCAGCAGCTTAGATCAACTAGCGGGGAGCTCCTACGAGCAGTACTTC. Its translation is CASSLDQLAGSSYEQYF.

This clone has just a few counts. The chain links TRBV6-6 to TRBJ2-7; a possible D gene is TRBD1 (6 bases). Trimming cost V 10 bases and J 0 bases, with 13 bases left between them. CDR1 is MNHNY and CDR2 is SVGAGI in the germline V gene (reference sequence). CDR3 length: 13 residues. For the CDR3, the DNA is TGTGCCATCAACGACAGGAGCTCCTACGAGCAGTACTTC. Protein: CAINDRSSYEQYF.

The rearrangement uses TRBV15 and TRBJ1-5; no firm D call. The CDR3 length is 15 residues. V lost 3 bases, J lost 0 bases, and 9 bases lay in between. Germline-derived CDR1 and CDR2 are LNHNV and YYDKDF (reference sequence). The CDR3 region has the DNA TGTGCCACCAGCAGGGAGGCGTATAGCAATCAGCCCCAGCATTTT. As protein: CATSREAYSNQPQHF.

This clone occurred once. The genes are TRBV6-5 and TRBJ2-5; TRBD1 matches at 10 bases. Germline V lookup: CDR1 MNHEY, CDR2 SVGAGI. The V and J ends lost 2 bases and 5 bases, in that order; junction bases with no gene match: 5. The CDR3 runs to 15 residues. The CDR3 DNA reads TGTGCCAGCAGTTACACGACAGGGGGCGGGGAGACCCAGTACTTC. Translation: CASSYTTGGGETQYF.

This chain uses TRBV5-1 with TRBJ1-2, with TRBD1 identical over 9 bases. Germline V gene data show CDR1 as SGHRS and CDR2 as YFSETQ. The CDR3 is made up of 15 amino acids. J lost 2 bases, V lost 0 bases, and 2 bases had no gene match. The CDR3 DNA is TGCGCCAGCAGCTTGGGGGACAGGGTGAACTATGGCTACACCTTC. Translation: CASSLGDRVNYGYTF.

The CDR3 spells CASSVGQVGAEAFF. CDR3 bases: TGTGCCAGCAGCGTAGGACAGGTCGGGGCTGAAGCTTTCTTT. The genes are TRBV9 and TRBJ1-1, with D possibly TRBD1 on 6 matching bases. With 0 bases removed from V and 6 bases from J, the gap between germline ends came to 12 bases. Germline V lookup: CDR1 SGDLS, CDR2 YYNGEE. The CDR3 runs 14 residues.

The V and J genes are TRBV25-1 and TRBJ1-2, with D uncertain. The CDR3 is 13 amino acids. V was trimmed by 6 bases and J by 0 bases, leaving 8 bases between them. Per germline, CDR1 MGHDK and CDR2 SYGVNS. The CDR3 region is CASSAVSNYGYTF. The CDR3 region has the DNA TGTGCCAGCAGCGCGGTGTCTAACTATGGCTACACCTTC.

The rearrangement links TRBV28 to TRBJ2-3; perhaps TRBD1 as D (7 bases). Germline V gene sequence: CDR1 MDHEN, CDR2 SYDVKM. With 5 bases removed from V and 3 bases from J, the gap between germline ends came to 15 bases. The CDR3 has 15 residues. CDR3 DNA: TGTGCCAGCAGTCCCCAGGGGGGCGAGACAGATACGCAGTATTTT. This sequence encodes CASSPQGGETDTQYF.

The V gene is TRBV15, the J gene TRBJ1-1; D is possibly TRBD1 (5 bases). The CDR3 loop spans 16 amino acids. The germline gives CDR1 LNHNV, CDR2 YYDKDF (reference sequence). The germline V and J ends were trimmed by 0 bases and 2 bases, with 13 bases remaining between them. CDR3 sequence: CATSREPGVRNTEAFF. Written as DNA, the CDR3 is TGTGCCACCAGCAGAGAACCGGGGGTACGAAACACTGAAGCTTTCTTT.

The chain links TRBV11-2 to TRBJ1-2, with D possibly TRBD1 on 5 matching bases. CDR1 is SGHAT and CDR2 is FQNNGV in the germline V gene. This CDR3 has 15 residues. V lost 7 bases, J lost 2 bases, and 17 bases lay in between. For the CDR3, the DNA is TGTGCCAGCACCCGGGGGAGAGGGGAAAACTATGGCTACACCTTC. This codes for CASTRGRGENYGYTF.

The sample holds one count of this clone. The chain joins TRBV7-8 to TRBJ2-1; 8 bases are shared with TRBD1. Per the germline V gene, CDR1 is SGHVS and CDR2 is FQNEAQ. This CDR3 contains 14 residues. V lost 1 base and J lost 6; bases outside the gene matches: 2. CDR3 nucleotides: TGTGCCAGCAGCTTAGGGACAGGGCTCAATGAGCAGTTCTTC. It translates to CASSLGTGLNEQFF.

The gene calls are TRBV7-2 and TRBJ1-1, with a tentative D call TRBD1 (5 bases). Germline lookup yields CDR1 SGHTA and CDR2 FQGNSA. Trimming removed 6 bases at V and 0 bases at J, with 14 bases between. The CDR3 has 15 amino acids. CDR3 amino acids: CASSQAPGMNTEAFF. The DNA of the CDR3 is TGTGCCAGCAGTCAAGCCCCAGGGATGAACACTGAAGCTTTCTTT.

This rearrangement joins TRBV6-4 to TRBJ2-3; 10 bases are a match to TRBD2. J lost 2 bases, V lost 6 bases, and 2 bases had no gene match. The CDR3 totals 14 residues. CDR1 is MRHNA, CDR2 SNTAGT, per germline. The CDR3 sequence is CASRTSGDTDTQYF. CDR3 DNA: TGTGCCAGCAGAACTAGCGGGGACACAGATACGCAGTATTTT.

This clone was detected only a few times. In DNA form, the CDR3 reads TGTGCCAGCAGTCGGACAGGGGATCCTTCTGGGGCCAACGTCCTGACTTTC. The encoded protein is CASSRTGDPSGANVLTF. This chain joins TRBV11-1 and TRBJ2-6; TRBD1 matches at 9 bases. The length of the CDR3 is 17 residues. The J segment lost 1 base and the V segment lost 6 bases, leaving 7 bases of the junction unmatched. CDR1 is SGHAT and CDR2 is FQDESV in the germline V gene (reference sequence).

This sequence joins TRBV28 and TRBJ1-1; 8 nucleotides match TRBD1. The germline gives CDR1 MDHEN, CDR2 SYDVKM. CDR3 length: 14 amino acids. V shed 6 bases and J 1 base; nucleotides not matched to a gene: 4. In DNA, the CDR3 is TGTGCCAGCAGGGACGGGACAGGGAACACTGAAGCTTTCTTT. Protein sequence: CASRDGTGNTEAFF.

Worth noting for this clone: Additional DNA sequences in this sample encode the identical CDR3. The chain uses TRBV5-1 and TRBJ2-5; 10 bases are shared with TRBD1. This CDR3 has 13 residues. CDR1 and CDR2 (germline): SGHRS, YFSETQ. With V trimmed by 4 bases and J by 5 bases, 2 bases remained unmatched. The CDR3: CASSLDRGETQYF. CDR3 in DNA: TGCGCCAGCAGCCTGGACAGGGGGGAGACCCAGTACTTC.

The J gene is TRBJ1-4, the V gene TRBV9, with D perhaps matching TRBD1 (6 bases). Germline V CDR1 and CDR2: SGDLS, YYNGEE. V was clipped by 5 bases and J by 3 bases, with 11 bases between them. The CDR3 has 14 amino acids. The CDR3 bases are TGTGCCAGCAGTGAGACAGGCTCTAATGAAAAACTGTTTTTT. Protein sequence: CASSETGSNEKLFF. The full variable domain, rest sourced from reference TRBV9 and TRBJ1-4, is DSGVTQTPKHLITATGQRVTLRCSPRSGDLSVYWYQQSLDQGLQFLIQYYNGEERAKGNILERFSAQQFPDLHSELNLSSLELGDSALYFCASSETGSNEKLFFGSGTQLSVL.

The V call is TRBV5-6, the J call TRBJ1-6, with 7 bases lining up with TRBD1. The CDR3 covers 15 residues. The V gene's germline CDR1 is SGHDT and CDR2 YYEEEE. With 4 bases clipped from V and 9 bases from J, the junction kept 10 bases outside the gene matches. CDR3 loop: CASSDYRGQISPLHF. For the CDR3, the DNA is TGTGCCAGCAGCGATTACCGGGGACAGATTTCACCCCTCCACTTT. The full variable domain, rest sourced from reference TRBV5-6 and TRBJ1-6, is DAGVTQSPTHLIKTRGQQVTLRCSPKSGHDTVSWYQQALGQGPQFIFQYYEEEERQRGNFPDRFSGHQFPNYSSELNVNALLLGDSALYLCASSDYRGQISPLHFGNGTRLTVT.

This clone has a handful of counts. The V call is TRBV6-5, the J call TRBJ1-3; D is unclear. This CDR3 has 15 residues. The V gene's germline CDR1 is MNHEY and CDR2 SVGAGI. The V end was cut by 4 bases, the J end by 0 bases, with 10 bases between. The CDR3, as DNA: TGTGCCAGCAGTTCGGAGCTCCACTCTGGAAACACCATATATTTT. This codes for CASSSELHSGNTIYF.

The chain couples TRBV6-5 to TRBJ2-5; D is possibly TRBD1 (6 bases). The CDR3 is made up of 16 amino acids. Trimming removed 0 bases from V and 1 base from J, with 12 bases in between. Germline V CDR1 and CDR2: MNHEY, SVGAGI. This CDR3 reads CASSYSVQGFQETQYF. CDR3 DNA: TGTGCCAGCAGTTACTCGGTACAGGGATTCCAAGAGACCCAGTACTTC.

The CDR3 nucleotides read TGCAGCGTTGAAGATAGGGAGGAGGGCTACGAGCAGTACTTC. It specifies CSVEDREEGYEQYF. V and J are TRBV29-1 and TRBJ2-7; D may be TRBD2 (6 bases). The CDR3 runs to 14 residues. Per germline, CDR1 SQVTM and CDR2 ANQGSEA. V lost 0 bases to trimming and J lost 3 bases, with 12 bases between them.